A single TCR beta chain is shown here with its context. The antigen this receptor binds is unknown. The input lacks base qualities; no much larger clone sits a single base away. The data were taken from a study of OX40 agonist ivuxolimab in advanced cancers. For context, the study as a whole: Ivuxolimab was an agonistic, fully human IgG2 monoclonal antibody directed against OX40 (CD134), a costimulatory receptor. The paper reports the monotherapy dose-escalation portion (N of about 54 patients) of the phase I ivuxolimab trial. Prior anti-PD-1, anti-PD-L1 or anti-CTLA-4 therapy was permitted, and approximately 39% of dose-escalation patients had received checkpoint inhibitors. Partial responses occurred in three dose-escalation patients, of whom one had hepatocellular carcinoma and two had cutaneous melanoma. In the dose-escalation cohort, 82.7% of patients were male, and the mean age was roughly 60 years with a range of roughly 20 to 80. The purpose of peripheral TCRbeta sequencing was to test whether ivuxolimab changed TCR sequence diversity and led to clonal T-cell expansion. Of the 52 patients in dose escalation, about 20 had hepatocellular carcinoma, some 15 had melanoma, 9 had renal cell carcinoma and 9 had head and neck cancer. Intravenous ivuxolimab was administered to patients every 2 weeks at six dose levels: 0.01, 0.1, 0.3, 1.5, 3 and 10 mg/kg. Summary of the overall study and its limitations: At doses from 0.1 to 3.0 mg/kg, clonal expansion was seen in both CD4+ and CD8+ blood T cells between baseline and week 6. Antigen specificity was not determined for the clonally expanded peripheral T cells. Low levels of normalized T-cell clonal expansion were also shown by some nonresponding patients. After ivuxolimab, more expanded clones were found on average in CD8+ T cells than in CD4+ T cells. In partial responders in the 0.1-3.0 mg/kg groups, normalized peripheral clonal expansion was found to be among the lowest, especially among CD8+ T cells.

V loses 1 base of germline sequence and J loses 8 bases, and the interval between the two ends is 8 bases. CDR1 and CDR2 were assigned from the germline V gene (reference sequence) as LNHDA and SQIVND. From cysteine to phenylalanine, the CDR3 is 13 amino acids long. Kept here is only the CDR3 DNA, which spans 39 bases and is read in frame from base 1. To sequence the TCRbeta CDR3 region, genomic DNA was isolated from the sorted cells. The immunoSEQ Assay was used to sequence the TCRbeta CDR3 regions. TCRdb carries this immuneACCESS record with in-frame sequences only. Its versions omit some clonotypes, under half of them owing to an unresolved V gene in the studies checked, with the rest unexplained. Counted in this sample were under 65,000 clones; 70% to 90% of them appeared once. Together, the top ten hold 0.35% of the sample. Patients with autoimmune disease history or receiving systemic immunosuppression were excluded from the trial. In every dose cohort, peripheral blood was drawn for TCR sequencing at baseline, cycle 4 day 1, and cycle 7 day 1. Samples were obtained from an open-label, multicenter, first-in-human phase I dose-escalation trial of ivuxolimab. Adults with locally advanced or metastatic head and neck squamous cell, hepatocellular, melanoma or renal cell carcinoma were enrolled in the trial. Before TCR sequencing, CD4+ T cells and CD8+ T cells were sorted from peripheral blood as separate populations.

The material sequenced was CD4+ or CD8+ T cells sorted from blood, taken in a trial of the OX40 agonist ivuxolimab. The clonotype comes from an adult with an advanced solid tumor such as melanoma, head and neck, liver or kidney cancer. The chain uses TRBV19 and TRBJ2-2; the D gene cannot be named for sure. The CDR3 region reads CASSIGPRGELFF. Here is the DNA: TGTGCCAGTAGTATAGGTCCTCGGGGGGAGCTGTTTTTT.